Below, 17 T cell receptor beta chains from the same sample are listed, as sequenced in a study of blood T cell repertoires in COVID-19. Clones were sequenced by immunoSEQ multiplex PCR, and TCRdb holds only the in-frame ones, with some missing. The sample records hundreds of thousands of clones, roughly 85% being singletons. Material for sequencing was peripheral blood. These receptors all stem from a woman aged 30 to 39 with active or convalescent COVID-19.

The rearrangement uses TRBV9 and TRBJ2-5; tentative D call: TRBD1 (5 bases). This CDR3 region has 13 residues. Germline CDR1 SGDLS, CDR2 YYNGEE. V was shortened by 0 bases and J by 2 bases, with 5 bases between the two germline ends. The CDR3 loop is CASSVGQQETQYF. The CDR3 bases are TGTGCCAGCAGCGTAGGACAGCAAGAGACCCAGTACTTC.

The chain carries TRBV27 and TRBJ2-3; weak D call: TRBD1 (6 bases). CDR1 is MNHEY and CDR2 is SMNVEV in the germline V gene (reference sequence). Trimming removed 3 bases at V and 4 bases at J, with 11 bases between. The CDR3 length is 14 residues. CDR3 region: CASSFGQTPDTQYF. CDR3 DNA: TGTGCCAGCAGTTTTGGACAGACCCCAGATACGCAGTATTTT.

The J gene is TRBJ2-1, the V gene TRBV15; TRBD1 might be the D (6 bases). CDR1 and CDR2 (germline): LNHNV, YYDKDF (reference sequence). The CDR3 spans 16 residues. V was shortened by 2 bases and J by 3 bases, with 14 bases between the two germline ends. The CDR3 sequence: CATSRSFADSYNEQFF. The DNA for the CDR3 is TGTGCCACCAGCAGATCATTCGCGGACAGCTACAATGAGCAGTTCTTC.

The chain joins TRBV6-1 to TRBJ1-4; possibly TRBD1 for D (5 bases). This CDR3 comprises 16 residues. V was clipped by 0 bases and J by 6 bases, with 14 bases between them. Germline CDR1 and CDR2: MNHNS and SASEGT. The CDR3 nucleotides read TGTGCCAGCAGTGAAGCAAAGGGGCAGGGCGATGAAAAACTGTTTTTT. This translates into CASSEAKGQGDEKLFF.

This clone was picked up one time. This chain connects TRBV2 to TRBJ1-5, with D perhaps TRBD1 (5 bases). V lost 7 bases and J 2 bases, leaving 15 bases between the germline ends. The germline V gene has CDR1 SNHLY and CDR2 FYNNEI. This CDR3 region has 15 residues. This CDR3 is CASKGPGQGNQPQHF. DNA for the CDR3: TGTGCCAGCAAAGGACCAGGGCAAGGCAATCAGCCCCAGCATTTT.

There are a few counts of this clone. The V and J genes are TRBV12-3 or TRBV12-4 and TRBJ1-5; unclear D gene. Trimming pared 3 bases from V and 10 bases from J, leaving 10 bases between. CDR3 length equals 12 residues. The CDR3 is CASSFMGRPQHF. Here the CDR3 DNA reads TGTGCCAGCAGTTTCATGGGGAGACCCCAGCATTTT.

This chain joins TRBV27 and TRBJ1-1, with a weak D call TRBD1 (6 bases). Per germline, CDR1 MNHEY and CDR2 SMNVEV (reference sequence). This CDR3 spans 14 amino acids. Trimming took 7 bases from V and 0 from J, leaving 12 bases between them. CDR3 sequence: CASNSGQMNTEAFF. The CDR3 DNA follows: TGTGCCAGCAATTCAGGACAGATGAACACTGAAGCTTTCTTT.

The rearrangement uses TRBV3-1 (or the pseudogene TRBV3-2) and TRBJ2-3; TRBD2 matches at 11 bases. The length of the CDR3 is 18 residues. Germline assignment: CDR1 LGHDT and CDR2 YNNKEL (reference sequence). V was pared by 2 bases and J by 3 bases, with 10 bases of the junction left unmatched. The CDR3 bases are TGTGCCAGCAGCCAATCGGCTAGCGGGGGGTTCCGGACAGATACGCAGTATTTT. It specifies CASSQSASGGFRTDTQYF.

In its sample, this clone was seen once. The chain employs TRBV19 and TRBJ1-3, with a weak D call TRBD1 (5 bases). This CDR3 is 15 amino acids long. The V gene lost 7 bases and the J gene lost 1 base, with 14 bases spanning the gap. Germline lookup yields CDR1 LNHDA and CDR2 SQIVND (reference sequence). DNA for the CDR3: TGTGCCAGTACCATAGGGGCCCTTTCTGGAAACACCATATATTTT. Amino acid sequence: CASTIGALSGNTIYF.

This clone showed up just a few times. The chain recombines TRBV30 with TRBJ1-1; D unresolved. The CDR3 consists of 13 residues. The germline CDR1 and CDR2 sequences are GTSNPN and SVGIG (reference sequence). Trimming left V 0 bases short and J 3 bases short, with 8 bases between. CDR3 loop: CAWSVVQHTEAFF. The CDR3 DNA sequence: TGTGCCTGGAGTGTAGTACAGCACACTGAAGCTTTCTTT.

This chain links TRBV5-1 with TRBJ1-2; 9 nucleotides align to TRBD1. Trimming cost V 4 bases and J 8 bases; bases outside gene matches: 6. Looked up from germline, CDR1 is SGHRS and CDR2 is YFSETQ. This CDR3 region has 13 residues. The CDR3 nucleotides are TGCGCCAGCAGCGGGGGACAGGGCTGGGGCTACACCTTC. Residues: CASSGGQGWGYTF.

The V and J genes are TRBV2 and TRBJ2-7, with 10 nucleotides matching TRBD1. The J segment lost 5 bases and the V segment lost 6 bases, leaving 7 bases of the junction unmatched. CDR1 is SNHLY, CDR2 FYNNEI, per germline. This CDR3 is built from 14 residues. CDR3 in DNA: TGTGCCAGCAGCCAATGGACAGGGGGTAACGAGCAGTACTTC. Protein product: CASSQWTGGNEQYF.

The chain is built from TRBV4-1 and TRBJ2-6; 12 bases match TRBD1. The CDR3 runs to 18 residues. Germline V gene sequence: CDR1 MGHRA, CDR2 YSYEKL. V lost 3 bases to trimming and J lost 4 bases; unmatched junction nucleotides: 7. CDR3 nucleotides: TGCGCCAGCAGCCACCCGGGACAGGGGGCGCTGGGGGCCAACGTCCTGACTTTC. This sequence encodes CASSHPGQGALGANVLTF.

The chain uses TRBV11-1 and TRBJ2-5; D is ambiguous. V was cut by 4 bases and J by 5 bases, with 14 bases left in between. The CDR3 contains 14 residues. Germline CDR1 is SGHAT and CDR2 is FQDESV (reference sequence). DNA of the CDR3: TGTGCCAGCAGCTCCTGGGTAGCTTGGGAGACCCAGTACTTC. Translating it yields CASSSWVAWETQYF. The full variable domain, completed using reference TRBV11-1 and TRBJ2-5, is EAEVAQSPRYKITEKSQAVAFWCDPISGHATLYWYRQILGQGPELLVQFQDESVVDDSQLPKDRFSAERLKGVDSTLKIQPAELGDSAMYLCASSSWVAWETQYFGPGTRLLVL.

The chain is built from TRBV7-2 and TRBJ2-5; 7 bases agree with TRBD2. With 0 bases clipped from V and 5 bases from J, the junction kept 6 bases outside the gene matches. Germline loops: CDR1 SGHTA, CDR2 FQGNSA. The CDR3 loop spans 15 amino acids. The CDR3 loop reads CASSLADGTTETQYF. Written as DNA, the CDR3 is TGTGCCAGCAGCTTAGCCGACGGGACTACTGAGACCCAGTACTTC.

This clone was seen once. The chain links TRBV10-3 to TRBJ2-3, with 10 bases aligning to TRBD1. The V gene's germline CDR1 is ENHRY and CDR2 SYGVKD. V trimming: 9 bases; J trimming: 1 base; junction bases outside the gene matches: 1. This CDR3 is built from 13 residues. CDR3: CAMTGGGTDTQYF. The DNA for the CDR3 is TGTGCCATGACAGGGGGCGGCACAGATACGCAGTATTTT.

A word on this clone: At one end the junction does not follow the germline gene, possibly because of a read error. V usage is TRBV4-1 and J usage is TRBJ2-5; no firm D call. The CDR3 extends over 15 amino acids. CDR1 is MGHRA, CDR2 YSYEKL, per germline. In DNA, the CDR3 is TGCGCCAGCAGCCAAGATTTTGACTTACAAGGGACCCAGTACTTC. Translating it yields CASSQDFDLQGTQYF.